This T cell receptor (beta chain) originates from a study of response to subunit inactivated influenza vaccine (dated by TCRdb to the late 2010s). General notes on the study: To follow how T cells responded to a trivalent subunit inactivated influenza vaccine, the researchers relied on deep quantitative profiling of the T cell receptor repertoire.

The research as a whole found: According to the authors, only a limited number of new T cells may be recruited by each seasonal influenza vaccination.

This clonotype was counted once. What antigen it recognizes has not been identified. Nothing much larger sits one base from this clone, and base qualities are not available. A lone read gives weak evidence. The germline V gene (reference sequence) provides CDR1 DFQATT and CDR2 SNEGSKA. V is cut back by 3 bases and J by 4 bases, with 7 bases in the junction unmatched. CDR3 length: 15 amino acids, cysteine to phenylalanine. Only CDR3 DNA is held: 45 bases, read in frame from base 1. Libraries came from RT-PCR. Reads for this sample came from an Illumina HiSeq 2500. TCRdb reanalyzed the raw reads on its own, using fastp at Q25 for trimming and MiXCR for clone calling, and kept in-frame beta chains. Rows are unified per CDR3 protein, each entry keeping the most common DNA and genes. A total of about 570,000 distinct CDR3 sequences appear in this sample, about 10% of them only once. Roughly 9.6% of the sample lies in the top ten.

The data were also submitted as part of a second study, on T cells expressing NK-cell markers. The second study also describes: The TCR beta cDNA libraries were made using 5'RACE template switching, a step that added both a universal primer site and unique molecular identifiers. Under 10 donors provided sorted CD3+CD56+NKG2C+, CD3+CD56+NKG2C- and CD3+CD56-NKG2C+ T-cell subsets, whose TCR beta-chain repertoires were profiled. Of the eight sequenced donors, seven were found to be HCMV-seropositive and one was found to be HCMV-seronegative. In several experiments an anti-gammadeltaTCR antibody was added to restrict sorting to alphabetaTCR-expressing T cells. In several donors, the dominant CD3+CD56+NKG2C+ clonotypes were found to rank among the top 10 CD8+ clonotypes and to make up roughly 1.0-7.5% of CD8+ T cells. Those dominant clonotypes were again the most abundant among CD3+CD56-NKG2C+ cells in a handful of donors, at roughly 25-60.1%. Whether the expanded NKG2C-expressing T cell clones were specific for HCMV antigens was left unclear. The study sequenced eight donors, all healthy volunteers chosen at random: three men and five women. To determine HCMV serostatus, a commercial ELISA kit was used to detect HCMV-specific IgG in serum. Ficoll density gradient centrifugation was used to isolate peripheral blood mononuclear cells from blood. For over five donors, bulk peripheral blood T-cell repertoires were also sequenced from unsorted PBMC. cDNA synthesis was primed from the TCR beta constant segment, followed by two successive PCR amplification steps. Libraries were sequenced as 2 x 150 bp reads on Illumina HiSeq 2000/2500, MiSeq or NextSeq. MIGEC was used to demultiplex reads and group reads by UMI, and MiTCR was used to assemble and quantify clonotypes. To exclude erroneous sequences, any TCR cDNA sequence not supported by at least two reads was discarded. The tcR package was used for downstream repertoire analysis, and clonotypes were matched across fractions by CDR3 nucleotide sequence plus V segment. VDJmatch was used to annotate antigen specificity against VDJdb, with one amino acid substitution in CDR3 permitted.

The material sequenced was PBMCs from blood, taken on the day of vaccination. Recombination joined TRBV20-1 with TRBJ2-3, with TRBD2 identical over 10 junction bases. The receptor's source is a man in his fifties or sixties who received an inactivated influenza vaccine. Donor details come from another sample of the same person, matched by shared clones. The DNA sequence is given as TGCAGTGCTAGTGGGCTAGCGGGAGAGGCAGATACGCAGTATTTT. It specifies CSASGLAGEADTQYF.